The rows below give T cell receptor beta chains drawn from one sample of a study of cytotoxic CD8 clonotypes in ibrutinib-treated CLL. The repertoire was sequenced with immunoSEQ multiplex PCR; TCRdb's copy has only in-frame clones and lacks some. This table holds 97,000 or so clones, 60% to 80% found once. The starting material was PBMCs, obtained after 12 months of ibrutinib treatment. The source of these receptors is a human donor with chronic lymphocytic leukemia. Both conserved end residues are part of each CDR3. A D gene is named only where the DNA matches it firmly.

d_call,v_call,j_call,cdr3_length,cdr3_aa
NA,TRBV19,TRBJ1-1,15,CASSIEGLGDTEAFF
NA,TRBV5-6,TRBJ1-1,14,CASSLEDGNNEAFF
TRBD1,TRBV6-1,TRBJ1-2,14,CASRESGTGYGYTF
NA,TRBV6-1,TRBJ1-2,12,CASSEGRGGYTF
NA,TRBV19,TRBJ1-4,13,CASKGQGNEKLFF
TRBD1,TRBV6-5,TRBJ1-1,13,CATQPPGGTEAFF
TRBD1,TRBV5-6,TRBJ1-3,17,CASSLGWDRGPGNTIYF
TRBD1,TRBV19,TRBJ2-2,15,CASSLRTGNTGELFF
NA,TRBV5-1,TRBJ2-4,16,CASSSELGSGKNIQYF
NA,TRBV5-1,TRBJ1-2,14,CASSLDGGGYGYTF
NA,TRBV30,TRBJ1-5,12,CAWSVKAKPQHF
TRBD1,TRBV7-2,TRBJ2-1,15,CASSWDRGRDNEQFF
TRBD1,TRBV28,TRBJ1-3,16,CASRGTGVISGNTIYF
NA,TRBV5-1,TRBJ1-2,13,CASSLEGVQGYTF
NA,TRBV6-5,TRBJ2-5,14,CASSYSALWETQYF
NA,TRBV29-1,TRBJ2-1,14,CSVARVDRGNEQFF
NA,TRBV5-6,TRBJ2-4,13,CASRSGNKNIQYF
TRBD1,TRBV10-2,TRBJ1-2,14,CASSELDRGSGYTF
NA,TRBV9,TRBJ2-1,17,CASSVGYGGISYNEQFF
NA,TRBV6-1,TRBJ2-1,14,CASRVTDNYNEQFF
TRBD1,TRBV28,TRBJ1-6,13,CASRGNNNSPLHF
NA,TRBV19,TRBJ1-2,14,CASSIDENGYGYTF
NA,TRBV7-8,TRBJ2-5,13,CASSFSGGETQYF
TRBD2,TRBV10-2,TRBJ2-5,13,CASSGGVGETQYF
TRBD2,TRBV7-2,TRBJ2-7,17,CASSLWTSGGKGDEQYF
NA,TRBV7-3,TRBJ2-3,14,CASSSSIQGDTQYF
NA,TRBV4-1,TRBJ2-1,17,CASSQDREVATYNEQFF
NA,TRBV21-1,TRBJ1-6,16,CASSKEGARGNSPLHF
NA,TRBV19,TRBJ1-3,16,CASSTAGLRFGNTIYF
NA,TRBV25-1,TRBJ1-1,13,CASSEDIFTEAFF
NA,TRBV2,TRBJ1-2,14,CASSSGQGENGYTF
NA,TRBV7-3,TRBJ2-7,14,CASSPGAGVHEQYF
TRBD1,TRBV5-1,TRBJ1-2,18,CASSLWGQGGGFNYGYTF
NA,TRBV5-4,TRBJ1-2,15,CASSLGQGSGYGYTF
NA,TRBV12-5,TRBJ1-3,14,CASALGGSGNTIYF
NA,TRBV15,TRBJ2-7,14,CATSREQGTYEQYF
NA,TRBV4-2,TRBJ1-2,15,CASSQGGWGRDGYTF
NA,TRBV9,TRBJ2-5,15,CASSVVGQNQETQYF
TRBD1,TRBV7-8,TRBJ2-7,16,CASSLEGGRGFYEQYF
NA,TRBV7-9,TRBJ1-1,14,CASSFAATNTEAFF
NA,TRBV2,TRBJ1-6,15,CASTREGQNRSPLHF
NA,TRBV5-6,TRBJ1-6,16,CASSLGRSSYNSPLHF